This T cell receptor beta chain was profiled in a study of sequential checkpoint blockade in melanoma (dated by TCRdb to the late 2010s). About the investigation overall: Patients were randomized 1:1 to first-line nivolumab followed by ipilimumab (arm A) or ipilimumab followed by nivolumab (arm B). Maintenance nivolumab was given following each of the two trial sequences. Results and caveats for the whole study, not just this receptor: The response-prediction model combining TCR metrics and mutation burden needs validation in larger, independent patient cohorts.

TCRbeta CDR3 regions were immunosequenced from genomic DNA with the immunoSEQ Assay. Genomic DNA was amplified by bias-controlled multiplex PCR before high-throughput sequencing. On the study's bioinformatics: To quantify the absolute abundance of each unique TCRbeta CDR3 region, the sequences were collapsed and filtered. Clonality, defined as 1 minus Pielou's evenness, was calculated using productive rearrangements only. A previously published method was used to identify clones with significantly greater frequencies in on-treatment samples than in baseline samples. In its TCRdb copy, this immuneACCESS table keeps in-frame sequences only and misses some clones. Where compared with another copy, unresolved V genes explain less than half of these, and the others have no known cause. V and J calls and clone size come straight from that table; D and trimming were deduced from the DNA. The sample table lists fewer than 40,000 clones, roughly 88% of them with a count of one. Around 12% of the sample is in the top ten clones.

The label giving this sample's treatment or condition can be read as: randomized to nivolumab then ipilimumab (arm A) or the reverse (arm B). Prior DNA-damaging chemotherapy had not been received by any trial patient. Live CD3+CD8+ cells negative for CD19 and CD56 were sorted from thawed PBMCs on a FACS Aria II flow cytometer. Samples were obtained from patients with melanoma enrolled in CheckMate 064, a randomized, open-label phase II trial of sequential checkpoint blockade. Peripheral blood mononuclear cells were obtained through leukapheresis, purified using Ficoll-Paque, and frozen in human serum containing approximately 11% DMSO. Immediately after sorting, the purity of sorted blood CD3+CD8+ cells was verified to be >95%, after which DNA was extracted. As to this clone: Its antigen is unknown. Per-nucleotide qualities are absent, and no much larger clonotype sits a single base away.

For CDR1 and CDR2, the germline V gene lists SGHAT and FQNNGV. The CDR3 covers 15 residues, taking in both the cysteine and the phenylalanine. Only CDR3 DNA is held: 45 bases, read in frame from base 1. V is cut by 4 bases and J by 1 base, and the space between the germline ends is 10 bases. The chain links TRBV11-2 with TRBJ2-2; TRBD1 could be the D gene, as 5 bases match. The source of this sequence is a human donor with melanoma. Sequences were derived from CD8+ T cells sorted from blood (inferred from file names), sampled from a patient given nivolumab and ipilimumab in sequence. The nucleotides are TGTGCCAGCAGCTCAGCTACAGGGAACACCGGGGAGCTGTTTTTT. This codes for CASSSATGNTGELFF.